The text below deals with one T cell receptor (beta chain). The CDR3 sequence is 14 residues long. J lost 4 bases, V lost 0 bases, and 5 bases had no gene match. Germline loops: CDR1 GTSNPN, CDR2 SVGIG (reference sequence). The entry originates in a study of T cell responses to AZD1222 COVID-19 vaccine. Assay used: immunoSEQ multiplex PCR; TCRdb lists only in-frame clones, some missing. The table lists roughly 130,000 clones, 80% to 95% of them singletons. This chain links TRBV30 with TRBJ2-7; TRBD1 agrees at 8 bases. This clonotype was obtained from an adult in good health. This specimen consisted of peripheral blood, obtained on day 0 of AZD1222 vaccination. The chain's CDR3 is CAWSVQGAVYEQYF. The DNA of the CDR3 is TGTGCCTGGAGTGTCCAGGGGGCTGTGTACGAGCAGTACTTC.